This TCR beta chain was found in a study of Siglec-9 on CD8 T cells in melanoma. Study-level results: Siglec-9 reportedly marks and regulates an effector memory CD8+ T-cell subset apparently accumulating in melanoma tumors.

The protocol was immunoSEQ multiplex PCR, while the TCRdb copy is restricted to in-frame clones and leaves out a portion. The data hold more than 25,000 clones, with roughly 80% observed a single time. The CDR3 contains 11 residues. Germline assignment: CDR1 SNHLY and CDR2 FYNNEI. Trimming left V 2 bases short and J 2 bases short, with 0 bases between. This clone was found a few times. Antigen specificity is unknown. The rearrangement joins TRBV2 to TRBJ1-1; D is ambiguous. The sequence derives from a human donor in good health. Sequencing was carried out using Siglec-9- CD8+ T cells sorted from blood. Here the CDR3 reads CASSENTEAFF. The CDR3 nucleotides read TGTGCCAGCAGTGAAAACACTGAAGCTTTCTTT.